The 15 T cell receptor beta chains reported below all come from one sample, sequenced in a study of T cell responses to AZD1222 COVID-19 vaccine. Profiling relied on immunoSEQ multiplex PCR, and the TCRdb table lists in-frame clones only, not all of them. There are around 140,000 clones in the sample; 91% occur only once, and approximately 3.9% lies in the top ten. Sequencing was performed on peripheral blood, taken 28 days after the second AZD1222 dose. The receptors originated from an adult who received the AZD1222 COVID-19 vaccine.

This clone was seen just once. V is TRBV5-1 and J is TRBJ1-4, with D possibly being TRBD1 (5 bases). The ends were cut back, 0 bases at V and 3 bases at J, with 12 bases in the middle. The CDR3 is made up of 16 amino acids. Looked up from germline, CDR1 is SGHRS and CDR2 is YFSETQ. The CDR3 bases are TGCGCCAGCAGCTTGGCGGCCCCGGGGGCTAATGAAAAACTGTTTTTT. Translated: CASSLAAPGANEKLFF.

The rearrangement links TRBV19 to TRBJ1-2, with 11 nucleotides matching TRBD1. From germline, CDR1 is LNHDA and CDR2 SQIVND (reference sequence). Trimming removed 4 bases from V and 8 bases from J; junction bases left unmatched: 12. The CDR3 covers 16 residues. CDR3: CASSRGNRDRGKGYTF. In nucleotides, the CDR3 is TGTGCCAGTAGTAGAGGCAACCGGGACAGGGGGAAGGGCTACACCTTC. Variable domain in full (rest from reference TRBV19 and TRBJ1-2): DGGITQSPKYLFRKEGQNVTLSCEQNLNHDAMYWYRQDPGQGLRLIYYSQIVNDFQKGDIAEGYSVSREKKESFPLTVTSAQKNPTAFYLCASSRGNRDRGKGYTFGSGTRLTVV.

Here the CDR3 DNA reads TGCGCCAGCAGCTTGGCAACAGGCCTACGATACTTC. It specifies CASSLATGLRYF. V and J are TRBV5-1 and TRBJ2-7; D perhaps matches TRBD1 (5 bases). Germline CDR1 SGHRS, CDR2 YFSETQ. The CDR3 runs 12 residues. Trimming removed 0 bases at V and 13 bases at J, with 14 bases between.

This sequence joins TRBV7-8 and TRBJ2-7; 8 nucleotides agree with TRBD1. V lost 6 bases, J lost 5 bases, and 9 bases stayed unmatched. Germline V gene data show CDR1 as SGHVS and CDR2 as FQNEAQ. The CDR3 covers 14 residues. Here the CDR3 reads CASRPTGAYNEQYF. CDR3 DNA: TGTGCCAGCAGACCGACAGGGGCTTACAACGAGCAGTACTTC.

This clone has a handful of counts. The chain uses TRBV18 and TRBJ2-5; 8 nucleotides agree with TRBD2. Germline-derived CDR1 and CDR2 are KGHSH and LQKENI. The CDR3 covers 14 residues. Losses at the gene ends were 5 bases for V and 5 bases for J; bases not matched to a gene: 7. This CDR3 is CASSAGGALETQYF. The CDR3 DNA sequence: TGTGCCAGCTCAGCCGGGGGGGCCCTTGAGACCCAGTACTTC.

The chain is built from TRBV14 and TRBJ1-3; D uncertain. Trimming left V 2 bases short and J 2 bases short, with 13 bases between. The CDR3 has 16 residues. Germline V CDR1 and CDR2: SGHDN, FVKESK. This CDR3 is CASSQRLEGAGNTIYF. The CDR3 DNA reads as TGTGCCAGCAGCCAAAGGTTGGAGGGTGCTGGAAACACCATATATTTT.

This chain joins TRBV7-2 and TRBJ2-5; unclear D gene. The CDR3 is made up of 15 amino acids. The germline gives CDR1 SGHTA, CDR2 FQGNSA. Trimming left V 1 base short and J 1 base short, with 10 bases between. CDR3 sequence: CASSLVDRAQETQYF. The CDR3 DNA sequence: TGTGCCAGCAGCTTAGTAGATAGGGCCCAAGAGACCCAGTACTTC.

The CDR3 reads CASSVGYGRNSGANVLTF. CDR3 nucleotides: TGTGCCAGCAGCGTAGGTTATGGACGGAACTCTGGGGCCAACGTCCTGACTTTC. The chain carries TRBV9 and TRBJ2-6; D is unclear. In germline, CDR1 is SGDLS, CDR2 YYNGEE. V shed 0 bases and J shed 0 bases, with 13 bases lying between them. CDR3 size: 18 residues.

The CDR3 DNA sequence: TGTGCCAGCACCATAGACAGGAACTACAATGAGCAGTTCTTC. Translating gives CASTIDRNYNEQFF. The chain employs TRBV6-5 and TRBJ2-1, with D perhaps TRBD1 (6 bases). The length of the CDR3 is 14 residues. Germline CDR1 is MNHEY and CDR2 is SVGAGI. V lost 7 bases to trimming and J lost 3 bases, with 13 bases between them.

The chain couples TRBV29-1 to TRBJ2-7, with D tentatively TRBD1 (5 bases). Germline CDR1 is SQVTM and CDR2 is ANQGSEA. Trimming stripped 1 base from V and 4 bases from J, with 17 bases between. This CDR3 region has 15 residues. In DNA, the CDR3 is TGCAGCGTTGAAGGCCCGCAGGGCAAAGGATACGAGCAGTACTTC. The encoded protein is CSVEGPQGKGYEQYF.

Here the CDR3 reads CASSLGDRGSDEKLFF. In DNA, the CDR3 is TGCGCCAGCAGCTTGGGGGACAGGGGAAGTGATGAAAAACTGTTTTTT. The chain carries TRBV5-1 and TRBJ1-4; 10 bases align to TRBD1. Germline V CDR1 and CDR2: SGHRS, YFSETQ. V shed 0 bases, J shed 6 bases, and the junction held 5 bases outside the gene matches. CDR3 length equals 16 residues.

V gene TRBV19 combines with J gene TRBJ2-1; D not resolved. The germline V gene has CDR1 LNHDA and CDR2 SQIVND (reference sequence). The CDR3 extends over 14 amino acids. The germline V and J ends were trimmed by 7 bases and 8 bases, with 18 bases remaining between them. The CDR3 sequence is CASTISPADHEQFF. In DNA form, the CDR3 reads TGTGCCAGTACCATCTCCCCTGCCGATCATGAGCAGTTCTTC.

The chain has TRBV6-2 or TRBV6-3 and TRBJ2-7; the match to TRBD1 covers 9 bases. The CDR3 loop spans 17 amino acids. CDR1 and CDR2 (germline): MNHEY, SVGEGT. Trimming at V came to 5 bases and at J to 2 bases, leaving 13 bases not matched to a gene. This CDR3 reads CASSAPRGQGLTYEQYF. As DNA, the CDR3 is TGTGCCAGCAGTGCGCCGCGGGGACAGGGCCTCACCTACGAGCAGTACTTC.

The chain joins TRBV12-3 or TRBV12-4 to TRBJ1-1, with a possible D match to TRBD1 (6 bases). This CDR3 has 13 amino acids. The V end was cut by 3 bases, the J end by 4 bases, with 9 bases between. The CDR3 spells CASSLRGGTEAFF. CDR3 in DNA: TGTGCCAGCAGTTTGAGGGGGGGCACTGAAGCTTTCTTT.

J is TRBJ2-1 and V is TRBV29-1, with 8 bases fitting TRBD1. The CDR3 totals 13 residues. The V gene end was trimmed by 7 bases and the J gene end by 4 bases; junction bases not matched to a gene: 6. Germline V gene data show CDR1 as SQVTM and CDR2 as ANQGSEA. The CDR3 region is CSARTGWYNEQFF. The CDR3 bases are TGCAGCGCACGGACAGGGTGGTACAATGAGCAGTTCTTC.